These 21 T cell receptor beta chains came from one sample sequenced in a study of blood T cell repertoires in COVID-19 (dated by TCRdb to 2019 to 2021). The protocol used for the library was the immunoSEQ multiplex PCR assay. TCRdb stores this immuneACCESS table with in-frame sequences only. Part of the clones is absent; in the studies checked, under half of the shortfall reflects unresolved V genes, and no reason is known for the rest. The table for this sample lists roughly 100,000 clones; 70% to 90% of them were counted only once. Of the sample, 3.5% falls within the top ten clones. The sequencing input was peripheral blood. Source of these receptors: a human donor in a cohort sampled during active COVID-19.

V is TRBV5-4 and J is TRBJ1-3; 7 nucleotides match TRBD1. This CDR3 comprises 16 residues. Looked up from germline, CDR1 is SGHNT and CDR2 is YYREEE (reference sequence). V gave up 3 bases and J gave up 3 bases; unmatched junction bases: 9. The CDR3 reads CASSSVGQTLGNTIYF. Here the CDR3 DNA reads TGTGCCAGCAGCTCCGTGGGACAGACCCTTGGAAACACCATATATTTT.

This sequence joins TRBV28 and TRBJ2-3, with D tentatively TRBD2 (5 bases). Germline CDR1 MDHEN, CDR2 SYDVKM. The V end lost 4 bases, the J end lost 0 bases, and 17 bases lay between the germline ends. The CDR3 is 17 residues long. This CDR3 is CASSSTLEEGSTDTQYF. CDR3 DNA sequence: TGTGCCAGCAGTTCCACCCTCGAAGAGGGTAGCACAGATACGCAGTATTTT.

CDR3 amino acids: CASSRGRGGELFF. Here the CDR3 DNA reads TGTGCCAGCAGTCGGGGGAGGGGCGGGGAGCTGTTTTTT. This chain joins TRBV27 and TRBJ2-2; 7 bases are a match to TRBD2. CDR1 is MNHEY, CDR2 SMNVEV, per germline (reference sequence). V was pared by 5 bases and J by 7 bases, with 4 bases of the junction left unmatched. The CDR3 runs to 13 residues.

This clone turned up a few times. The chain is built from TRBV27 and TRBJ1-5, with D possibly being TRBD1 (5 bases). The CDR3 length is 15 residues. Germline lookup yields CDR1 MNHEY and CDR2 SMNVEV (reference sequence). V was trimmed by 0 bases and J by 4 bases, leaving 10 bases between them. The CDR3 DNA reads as TGTGCCAGCAGTTTATCTCCGACAGATAATCAGCCCCAGCATTTT. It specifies CASSLSPTDNQPQHF.

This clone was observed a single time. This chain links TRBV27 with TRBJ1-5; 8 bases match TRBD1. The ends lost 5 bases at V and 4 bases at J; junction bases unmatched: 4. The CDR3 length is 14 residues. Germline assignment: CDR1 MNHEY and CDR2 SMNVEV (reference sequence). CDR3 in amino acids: CASSPRQGNQPQHF. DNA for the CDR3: TGTGCCAGCAGTCCCCGACAGGGGAATCAGCCCCAGCATTTT.

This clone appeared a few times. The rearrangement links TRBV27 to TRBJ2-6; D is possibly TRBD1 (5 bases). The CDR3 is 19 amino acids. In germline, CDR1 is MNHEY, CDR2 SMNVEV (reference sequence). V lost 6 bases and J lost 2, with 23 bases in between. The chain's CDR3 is CASSPTLRRASTGANVLTF. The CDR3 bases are TGTGCCAGCAGCCCCACCCTCCGCAGGGCCTCAACTGGGGCCAACGTCCTGACTTTC.

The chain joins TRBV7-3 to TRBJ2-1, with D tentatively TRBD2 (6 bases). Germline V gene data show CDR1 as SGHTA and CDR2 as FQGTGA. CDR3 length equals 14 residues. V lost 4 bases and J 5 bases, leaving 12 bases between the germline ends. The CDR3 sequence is CASSSNGLHNEQFF. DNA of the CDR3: TGTGCCAGCAGCTCCAACGGACTACACAATGAGCAGTTCTTC.

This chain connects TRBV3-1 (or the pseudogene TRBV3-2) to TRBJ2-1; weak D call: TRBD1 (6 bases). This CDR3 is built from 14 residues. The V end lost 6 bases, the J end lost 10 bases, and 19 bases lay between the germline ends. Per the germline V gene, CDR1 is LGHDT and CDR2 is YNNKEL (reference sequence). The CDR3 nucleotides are TGTGCCAGCAGTCAGCCCGGACAGCCCCGAGAGCAGTTCTTC. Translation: CASSQPGQPREQFF.

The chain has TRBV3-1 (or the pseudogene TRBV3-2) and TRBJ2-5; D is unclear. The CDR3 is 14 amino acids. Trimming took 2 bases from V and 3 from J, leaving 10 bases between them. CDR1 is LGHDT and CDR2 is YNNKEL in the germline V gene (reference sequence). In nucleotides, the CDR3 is TGTGCCAGCAGCCAACTGTCCTTTGAAGAGACCCAGTACTTC. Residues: CASSQLSFEETQYF.

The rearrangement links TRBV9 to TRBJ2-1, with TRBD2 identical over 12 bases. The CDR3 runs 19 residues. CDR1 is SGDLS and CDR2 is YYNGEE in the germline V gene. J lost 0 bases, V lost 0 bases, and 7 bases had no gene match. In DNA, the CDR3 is TGTGCCAGCAGCGTAGTGGGGACTAGCGGGCTAAGCTCCTACAATGAGCAGTTCTTC. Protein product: CASSVVGTSGLSSYNEQFF.

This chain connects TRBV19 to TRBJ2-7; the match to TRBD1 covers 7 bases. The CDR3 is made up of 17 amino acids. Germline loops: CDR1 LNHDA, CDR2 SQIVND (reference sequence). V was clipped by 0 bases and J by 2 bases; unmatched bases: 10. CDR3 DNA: TGTGCCAGTAGTATAGAAGGCTCGGCAGGGGGTCCCTACGAGCAGTACTTC. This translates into CASSIEGSAGGPYEQYF.

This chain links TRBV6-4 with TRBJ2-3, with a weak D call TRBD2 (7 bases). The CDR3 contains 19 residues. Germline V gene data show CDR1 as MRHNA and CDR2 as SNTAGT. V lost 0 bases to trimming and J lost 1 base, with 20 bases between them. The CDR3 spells CASSDSGGGAEFGTDTQYF. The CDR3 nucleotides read TGTGCCAGCAGTGACTCCGGAGGGGGGGCTGAATTCGGCACAGATACGCAGTATTTT.

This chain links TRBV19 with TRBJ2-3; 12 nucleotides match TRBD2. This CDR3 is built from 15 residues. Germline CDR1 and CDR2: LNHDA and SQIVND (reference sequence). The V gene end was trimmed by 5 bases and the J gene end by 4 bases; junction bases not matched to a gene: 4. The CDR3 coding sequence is TGTGCCAGTAGTCCCGGGACTAGCGGGTCAGATACGCAGTATTTT. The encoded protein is CASSPGTSGSDTQYF.

The CDR3 nucleotides are TGTGCAAGTCGCTTAGGCTACTGCAGAAGGACTGTCTATAATGAGCAGTTCTTC. This codes for CASRLGYCRRTVYNEQFF. The rearrangement links TRBV12-2 to TRBJ2-1; the D segment call TRBD2 is taken from the table without a DNA check. TRBV12-2 is a pseudogene. The CDR3 is made up of 18 amino acids.

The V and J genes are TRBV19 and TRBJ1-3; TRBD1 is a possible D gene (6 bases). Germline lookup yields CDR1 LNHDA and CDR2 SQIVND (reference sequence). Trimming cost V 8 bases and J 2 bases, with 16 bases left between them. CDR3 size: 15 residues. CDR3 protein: CASSNPHRAGNTIYF. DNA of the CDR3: TGTGCCAGTTCTAACCCACACAGGGCTGGAAACACCATATATTTT.

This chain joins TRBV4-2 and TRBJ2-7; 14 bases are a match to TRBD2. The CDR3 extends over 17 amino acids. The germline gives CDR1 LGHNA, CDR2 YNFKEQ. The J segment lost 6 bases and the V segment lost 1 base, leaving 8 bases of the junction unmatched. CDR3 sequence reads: CASSQGGGTSGRGEQYF. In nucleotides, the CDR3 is TGTGCCAGCAGCCAAGGTGGCGGGACTAGCGGGAGAGGCGAGCAGTACTTC.

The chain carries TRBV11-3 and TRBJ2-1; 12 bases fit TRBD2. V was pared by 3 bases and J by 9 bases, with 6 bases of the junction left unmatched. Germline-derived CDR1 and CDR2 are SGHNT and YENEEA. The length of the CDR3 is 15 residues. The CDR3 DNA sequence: TGTGCCAGCAGCTTTCGGACTAGCGGGACGGGTGAGCAGTTCTTC. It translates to CASSFRTSGTGEQFF.

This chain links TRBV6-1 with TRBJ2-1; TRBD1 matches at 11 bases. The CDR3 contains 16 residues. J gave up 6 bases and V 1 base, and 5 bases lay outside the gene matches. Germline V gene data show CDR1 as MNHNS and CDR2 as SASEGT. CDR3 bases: TGTGCCAGCAGTGAAGAAGACGGGACAGGGGGCAATGAGCAGTTCTTC. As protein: CASSEEDGTGGNEQFF.

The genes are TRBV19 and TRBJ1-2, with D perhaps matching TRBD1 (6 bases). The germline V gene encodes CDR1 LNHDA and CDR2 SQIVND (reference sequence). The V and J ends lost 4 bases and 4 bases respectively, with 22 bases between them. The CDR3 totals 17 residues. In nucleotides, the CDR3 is TGTGCCAGTAGTAAACCGGGACCCAACCCAGGGGTCTATGGCTACACCTTC. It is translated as CASSKPGPNPGVYGYTF.

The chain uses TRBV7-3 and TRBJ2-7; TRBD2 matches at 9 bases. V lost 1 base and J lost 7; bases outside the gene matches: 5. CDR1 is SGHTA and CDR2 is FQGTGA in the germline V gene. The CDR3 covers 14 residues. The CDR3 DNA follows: TGTGCCAGCAGCTTAAGCGGGGGGGCGGAAGAGCAGTACTTC. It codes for CASSLSGGAEEQYF.

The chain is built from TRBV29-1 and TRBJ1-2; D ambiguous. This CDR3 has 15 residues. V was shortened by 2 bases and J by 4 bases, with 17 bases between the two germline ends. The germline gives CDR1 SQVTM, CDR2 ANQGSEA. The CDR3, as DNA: TGCAGCGTTGAAAAGCTGTGGCAGGCCGTCTATGGCTACACCTTC. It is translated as CSVEKLWQAVYGYTF.